This T cell receptor beta chain was sequenced in a study of cytomegalovirus exposure and HLA in healthy donors. Study-level points and caveats: Researchers catalogued around 150 TCR beta chains as cytomegalovirus-associated. Among the CMV-associated chains, a few were confirmed in vitro as specific for CMV antigens.

Germline values: CDR1 LNHDA, CDR2 SQIVND (reference sequence). Trimming shortened V by 6 bases and J by 6 bases, and 19 bases separated the two germline ends. The CDR3 covers 15 residues. The donors were in the roughly 110-subject validation cohort; that cohort was separate from the roughly 700-subject first cohort. Comments on this clone: Antigen specificity is unknown.

Profiled with immunoSEQ multiplex PCR; TCRdb holds only in-frame clones, not every one. The sample shows roughly 77,000 clones, roughly 95% of them seen only once. This rearrangement joins TRBV19 to TRBJ2-3; D is possibly TRBD2 (5 bases). The receptor was isolated from a woman between 18 and 29 years old in good health and CMV-seronegative. Sequenced sample: PBMCs. The CDR3 sequence: CASRETGNRVDTQYF. The CDR3 DNA sequence: TGTGCCAGTAGGGAGACGGGGAACCGAGTGGATACGCAGTATTTT. The full variable domain, rest sourced from reference TRBV19 and TRBJ2-3, is DGGITQSPKYLFRKEGQNVTLSCEQNLNHDAMYWYRQDPGQGLRLIYYSQIVNDFQKGDIAEGYSVSREKKESFPLTVTSAQKNPTAFYLCASRETGNRVDTQYFGPGTRLTVL.